This T cell receptor beta chain was profiled in a study of blood T cell repertoires in COVID-19 (dated by TCRdb to about 2020). Background on the whole study: Samples from collaborators originated in the United States, Italy and Spain and spanned both the acute and convalescent phases of COVID-19. A de-identified subject ID, COVID-19 status, age in years and sex were almost always included in the sample metadata. Samples were obtained from the ongoing ImmuneRACE study (first 160 participants) and from over 1,000 subjects provided by 6 global collaborators. The repertoires were made available in a free public database intended to serve as a resource for research on the immune response to SARS-CoV-2. The dataset comprised deeply sampled blood TCRbeta repertoires from subjects exposed to, actively infected with, or recovered from COVID-19. The material from the prospective study consisted of cDNA or gDNA derived from T cells, B-cell-depleted T cells, or PBMCs. Where available, HLA class I and class II types were taken from metadata supplied by the sample provider and were not determined by assay-based typing. General study outcomes and caveats: The quantity of clinical and demographic metadata differed by source and by participant and was supplied without curation.

This clone was observed a handful of times. Which antigen it targets is not known. The record has no base qualities; no much larger clone is one base away. Spanning cysteine to phenylalanine, the CDR3 consists of 15 amino acids. Of all the DNA, just the CDR3 is kept, 45 bases in frame from base 1. V gives up 4 bases and J gives up 6 bases, and the segment between their germline ends measures 13 bases. Looking up the germline V gene yields CDR1 MDHEN and CDR2 SYDVKM. Collaborating institutions collected whole blood in K2EDTA tubes following their own protocols. For TCRbeta analysis, collaborators shipped samples as frozen whole blood, isolated PBMCs, or DNA extracted from either of those sample types. TCRbeta CDR3 regions were amplified from genomic DNA using the immunoSEQ Assay, a bias-controlled multiplex PCR. The authors' pipeline ran thus. The number of nucleated cells in each sample was estimated by amplification of reference gene primers within the assay. To quantify the absolute abundance of each unique TCRbeta CDR3 rearrangement, sequence reads were collapsed and filtered. For each sample, productive Simpson clonality was calculated by taking the square root of Simpson's diversity index across productive rearrangements. TCRdb holds this immuneACCESS table with in-frame rearrangements only. Some clones are missing; in checked studies, unresolved V genes explain under half, and the rest has no known cause. V, J and clone size were drawn from that table, and D and trimming were deduced from the DNA. Here the sample has 84,000 or so clones; around 85% occur a single time. Together, the top ten hold 10% to 15% of the sample.

The chain couples TRBV28 to TRBJ1-6; the D segment could be TRBD1, given 6 matching bases. Specimen: peripheral blood. The origin of this receptor is a woman aged 70-85 years with active or convalescent COVID-19. The CDR3 here reads CASSSGQLINSPLHF. The DNA sequence is as follows: TGTGCCAGCAGTTCCGGACAGTTAATTAATTCACCCCTCCACTTT.